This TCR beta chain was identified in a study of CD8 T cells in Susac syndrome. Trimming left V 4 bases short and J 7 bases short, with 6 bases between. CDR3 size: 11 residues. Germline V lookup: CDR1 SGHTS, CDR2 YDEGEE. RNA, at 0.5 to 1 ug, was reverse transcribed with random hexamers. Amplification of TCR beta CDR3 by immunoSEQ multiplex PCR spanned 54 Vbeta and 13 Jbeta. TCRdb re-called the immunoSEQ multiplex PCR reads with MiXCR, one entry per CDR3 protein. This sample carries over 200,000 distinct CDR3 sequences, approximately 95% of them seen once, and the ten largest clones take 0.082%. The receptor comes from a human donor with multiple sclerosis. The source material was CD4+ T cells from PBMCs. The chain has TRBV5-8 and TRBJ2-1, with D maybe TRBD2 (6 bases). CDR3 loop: CASSRENEQFF. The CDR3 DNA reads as TGTGCCAGCAGCCGGGAGAATGAGCAGTTCTTC.